This T cell receptor (beta chain) derives from a study of blood T cell repertoires in COVID-19. Study background: The analysed material was cDNA or gDNA that came from T cells, B-cell-depleted T cells, or PBMCs.

Trimming took 2 bases from V and 5 from J, leaving 12 bases between them. Germline CDR1 is MNHEY and CDR2 is SMNVEV (reference sequence). The CDR3 length is 14 residues. This clone was seen only once. Recovered status in Cohort 3 required two negative PCRs, clearance, or symptom resolution. Measured with immunoSEQ multiplex PCR; TCRdb has only the in-frame clones, and not every one. The sample consists of roughly 380,000 clones, roughly 86% of them appearing once. The chain combines TRBV27 with TRBJ2-5; D uncertain. The sequence was collected from a man aged 30 to 45 who had recovered from COVID-19. What was sequenced was PBMCs or T cells enriched from blood (not recorded which). The CDR3 loop is CASSLISRPETQYF. Written as DNA, the CDR3 is TGTGCCAGCAGTTTAATCTCCAGGCCGGAGACCCAGTACTTC.